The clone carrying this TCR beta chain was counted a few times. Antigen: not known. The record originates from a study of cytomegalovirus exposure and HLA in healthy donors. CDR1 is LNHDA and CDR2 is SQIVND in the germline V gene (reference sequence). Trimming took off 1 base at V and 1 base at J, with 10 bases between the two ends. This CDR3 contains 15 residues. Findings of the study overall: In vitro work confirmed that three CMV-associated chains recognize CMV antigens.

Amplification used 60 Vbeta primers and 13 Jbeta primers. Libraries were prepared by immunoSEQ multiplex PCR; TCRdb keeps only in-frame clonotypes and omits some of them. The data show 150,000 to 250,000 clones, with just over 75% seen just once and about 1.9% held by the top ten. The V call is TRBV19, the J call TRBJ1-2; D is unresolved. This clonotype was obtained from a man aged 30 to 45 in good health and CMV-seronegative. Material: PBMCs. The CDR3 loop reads CASSIGPGSNYGYTF. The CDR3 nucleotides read TGTGCCAGTAGTATAGGTCCGGGAAGTAACTATGGCTACACCTTC.